Shown below are 28 T cell receptor beta chains from a single sample sequenced in a study of blood T cells in healthy people across ages. A second 7 to 11 cycle PCR used barcoded and J-beta primers. TCRdb redid the calling of the 5' RACE reads with MiXCR, one entry per CDR3 protein. Of 1.5 million to 2 million distinct CDR3 sequences in the sample, roughly 50% were seen once. Sample: blood. All receptors come from a woman aged 40 to 50 in good health.

This clonotype has just a few counts. This rearrangement joins TRBV27 to TRBJ1-2; 8 bases are shared with TRBD1. The CDR3 totals 17 residues. Germline V lookup: CDR1 MNHEY, CDR2 SMNVEV (reference sequence). Germline trimming cut 8 bases from V and 3 bases from J; bases unmatched to any gene: 17. The CDR3 sequence is CASSTQGGDRSYYGYTF. The CDR3 DNA sequence: TGTGCCAGCTCCACCCAGGGGGGGGACAGGTCTTACTATGGCTACACCTTC.

The rearrangement links TRBV20-1 to TRBJ2-4; 8 bases agree with TRBD2. The trim removed 1 base at V and 2 bases at J, leaving 10 bases unmatched. From germline, CDR1 is DFQATT and CDR2 SNEGSKA (reference sequence). This CDR3 region has 17 residues. The CDR3 loop is CSARVSGGEGTKNIQYF. Here the CDR3 DNA reads TGCAGTGCTAGAGTTTCGGGGGGGGAAGGAACCAAAAACATTCAGTACTTC.

The CDR3 nucleotides are TGTGCCAGCAGAAAGGATGAGGCAGGGGCTTATTCACCCCTCCACTTT. Translated: CASRKDEAGAYSPLHF. This chain uses TRBV7-9 with TRBJ1-6; D is perhaps TRBD1 (6 bases). Germline loops: CDR1 SEHNR, CDR2 FQNEAQ (reference sequence). Trimming removed 6 bases at V and 8 bases at J, with 20 bases between. The CDR3 runs 16 residues. The variable domain in full, with the rest retrieved from reference TRBV7-9 and TRBJ1-6, is DTGVSQNPRHKITKRGQNVTFRCDPISEHNRLYWYRQTLGQGPEFLTYFQNEAQLEKSRLLSDRFSAERPKGSFSTLEIQRTEQGDSAMYLCASRKDEAGAYSPLHFGNGTRLTVT.

This clonotype was seen only a few times. The J gene is TRBJ2-1, the V gene TRBV20-1, with 11 positions matching TRBD1. CDR1 is DFQATT and CDR2 is SNEGSKA in the germline V gene (reference sequence). This CDR3 has 15 amino acids. Unmatched junction bases numbered 10, after V lost 5 bases and J lost 7 bases. CDR3 loop: CSASTAGTGGNEQFF. CDR3 in DNA: TGCAGTGCTTCGACCGCCGGGACAGGGGGGAATGAGCAGTTCTTC.

The chain combines TRBV7-2 with TRBJ1-6, with D possibly TRBD1 on 5 matching bases. This CDR3 comprises 16 residues. Per the germline V gene, CDR1 is SGHTA and CDR2 is FQGNSA. V was trimmed by 5 bases and J by 9 bases, leaving 20 bases between them. CDR3 bases: TGTGCCAGCAGCCGCGCTGCAACAGGAGGGCTTTCACCCCTCCACTTT. Amino acid sequence: CASSRAATGGLSPLHF.

The chain links TRBV15 to TRBJ2-7, with TRBD1 matching 8 bases. Looked up from germline, CDR1 is LNHNV and CDR2 is YYDKDF (reference sequence). Unmatched junction bases numbered 10, after V lost 4 bases and J lost 5 bases. This CDR3 comprises 15 residues. CDR3 protein: CATSTRTGLSNEQYF. The CDR3 DNA is TGTGCCACCAGCACAAGGACAGGGTTGTCGAACGAGCAGTACTTC. Full variable domain (rest looked up from reference TRBV15 and TRBJ2-7): DAMVIQNPRYQVTQFGKPVTLSCSQTLNHNVMYWYQQKSSQAPKLLFHYYDKDFNNEADTPDNFQSRRPNTSFCFLDIRSPGLGDTAMYLCATSTRTGLSNEQYFGPGTRLTVT.

The table lists this clonotype with a few counts. V is TRBV28 and J is TRBJ2-7, with D perhaps matching TRBD1 (6 bases). The CDR3 has 14 amino acids. V was shortened by 4 bases and J by 3 bases, with 13 bases between the two germline ends. Germline V CDR1 and CDR2: MDHEN, SYDVKM. For the CDR3, the DNA is TGTGCCAGCAGTTCCAAACTGACAGGCTACGAGCAGTACTTC. Amino acids: CASSSKLTGYEQYF.

The chain carries TRBV7-2 and TRBJ2-5; 7 nucleotides align to TRBD2. This CDR3 contains 15 residues. Trimming took 5 bases from V and 5 from J; bases not matched to a gene: 11. Germline V gene lookup returns CDR1 SGHTA and CDR2 FQGNSA. The DNA of the CDR3 is TGTGCCAGCAGCCCTTATAGAGTGGGGGGGGAGACCCAGTACTTC. The encoded protein is CASSPYRVGGETQYF.

This clonotype showed up just a few times. The V call is TRBV7-2, the J call TRBJ2-3; possibly TRBD1 for D (6 bases). Trimming cost V 4 bases and J 2 bases, with 19 bases left between them. Germline CDR1 is SGHTA and CDR2 is FQGNSA. The CDR3 has 17 amino acids. Written as DNA, the CDR3 is TGTGCCAGCAGCTCCGGACAGTTTGGCCTTTACACAGATACGCAGTATTTT. Protein sequence: CASSSGQFGLYTDTQYF.

In this sample, this clonotype turned up a few times. The chain employs TRBV20-1 and TRBJ2-3, with 8 nucleotides matching TRBD2. Germline CDR1 is DFQATT and CDR2 is SNEGSKA (reference sequence). The CDR3 has 15 amino acids. V shed 3 bases and J 4 bases; nucleotides not matched to a gene: 9. CDR3 in DNA: TGCAGTGCTAGTTCGCTCGCGGGGGGTGCAGATACGCAGTATTTT. Protein sequence: CSASSLAGGADTQYF.

This clonotype has only a few counts. This rearrangement joins TRBV5-1 to TRBJ2-3; 9 bases align to TRBD2. The CDR3 sequence is 17 residues long. Germline V gene lookup returns CDR1 SGHRS and CDR2 YFSETQ. V was pared by 4 bases and J by 4 bases, with 13 bases of the junction left unmatched. The DNA for the CDR3 is TGCGCCAGCAGCCCACGCCCTAGCGGGGAGGTCCCAGATACGCAGTATTTT. Translating gives CASSPRPSGEVPDTQYF.

The V gene is TRBV11-2, the J gene TRBJ1-5, with 9 bases fitting TRBD1. This CDR3 is 15 amino acids long. The V gene end was trimmed by 1 base and the J gene end by 10 bases; junction bases not matched to a gene: 8. The V gene's germline CDR1 is SGHAT and CDR2 FQNNGV. The CDR3: CASSLGPGQGNPQHF. CDR3 DNA: TGTGCCAGCAGCTTAGGGCCGGGACAGGGAAACCCCCAGCATTTT.

This chain joins TRBV29-1 and TRBJ2-1, with D possibly being TRBD1 (6 bases). The CDR3 loop spans 12 amino acids. Germline CDR1 SQVTM, CDR2 ANQGSEA. The germline V and J ends were trimmed by 7 bases and 8 bases, with 15 bases remaining between them. CDR3 bases: TGCAGCGGAAACAGGGTGGAGGATGAGCAGTTCTTC. It encodes CSGNRVEDEQFF.

The chain recombines TRBV29-1 with TRBJ2-1; the D is unclear. CDR1 is SQVTM and CDR2 is ANQGSEA in the germline V gene. The CDR3 length is 11 residues. V lost 6 bases and J lost 5, with 8 bases in between. CDR3 coding DNA: TGCAGCGTGCGGAGAGACAATGAGCAGTTCTTC. This translates into CSVRRDNEQFF.

This clonotype came up a few times. This sequence joins TRBV29-1 and TRBJ1-2; D is ambiguous. The germline V and J ends were trimmed by 4 bases and 1 base, with 7 bases remaining between them. The germline gives CDR1 SQVTM, CDR2 ANQGSEA. There are 12 residues in the CDR3. The CDR3, as DNA: TGCAGCGTTGCCATTTTTAACTATGGCTACACCTTC. It yields the protein CSVAIFNYGYTF. The full variable domain, its missing parts supplied by reference TRBV29-1 and TRBJ1-2, is SAVISQKPSRDICQRGTSLTIQCQVDSQVTMMFWYRQQPGQSLTLIATANQGSEATYESGFVIDKFPISRPNLTFSTLTVSNMSPEDSSIYLCSVAIFNYGYTFGSGTRLTVV.

The chain couples TRBV7-2 to TRBJ1-2; a weak D match, TRBD1 (6 bases). This CDR3 spans 14 amino acids. Trimming took off 0 bases at V and 4 bases at J, with 9 bases between the two ends. Germline V gene data show CDR1 as SGHTA and CDR2 as FQGNSA. DNA for the CDR3: TGTGCCAGCAGCTTAGCAGGGGGGCTCTATGGCTACACCTTC. The encoded protein is CASSLAGGLYGYTF.

Concerning this clonotype: The junction departs from the called germline gene at one end, perhaps through a read error. The CDR3, as DNA: TGCGCCAGCAGCTTGCGTCAGCGCACAGGTACGCAGTATTTT. Protein sequence: CASSLRQRTGTQYF. This chain links TRBV5-1 with TRBJ2-3, with D possibly being TRBD1 (5 bases). The CDR3 runs to 14 residues. In germline, CDR1 is SGHRS, CDR2 YFSETQ.

The chain uses TRBV2 and TRBJ2-7; tentatively, D is TRBD1 (6 bases). The V and J ends lost 6 bases and 5 bases respectively, with 17 bases between them. CDR3 length equals 14 residues. The germline V gene encodes CDR1 SNHLY and CDR2 FYNNEI. This CDR3 is CASRIGQTAHEQYF. DNA for the CDR3: TGTGCCAGCAGGATAGGACAGACGGCCCACGAGCAGTACTTC.

The chain is built from TRBV6-5 and TRBJ1-1; D is possibly TRBD1 (6 bases). CDR1 and CDR2 from the germline V gene are MNHEY and SVGAGI. Trimming pared 8 bases from V and 0 bases from J, leaving 10 bases between. CDR3 size: 13 residues. The CDR3 DNA reads TGTGCCAGCGCGAACAGGGTGAACACTGAAGCTTTCTTT. Residues: CASANRVNTEAFF.

This clonotype appeared a few times. The chain employs TRBV6-2 or TRBV6-3 and TRBJ2-5; 8 nucleotides line up with TRBD2. Germline CDR1 is MNHEY and CDR2 is SVGEGT. The CDR3 has 15 residues. J gave up 1 base and V 3 bases, and 4 bases lay outside the gene matches. Here the CDR3 DNA reads TGTGCCAGCAGTTATGGCGGGACTAGCCAAGAGACCCAGTACTTC. Its translation is CASSYGGTSQETQYF.

In nucleotides, the CDR3 is TGCGCCAGCAGCCGACAGGGGGAGGACATTCAGTACTTC. Translating gives CASSRQGEDIQYF. This chain joins TRBV5-1 and TRBJ2-4; 9 bases line up with TRBD1. This CDR3 comprises 13 residues. Germline V gene sequence: CDR1 SGHRS, CDR2 YFSETQ. After removal of 4 bases from V and 8 bases from J, the junction contained 4 bases not matched to a gene. Full variable domain (outside the CDR3, taken from reference TRBV5-1 and TRBJ2-4): KAGVTQTPRYLIKTRGQQVTLSCSPISGHRSVSWYQQTPGQGLQFLFEYFSETQRNKGNFPGRFSGRQFSNSRSEMNVSTLELGDSALYLCASSRQGEDIQYFGAGTRLSVL.

This clonotype was counted between two and nine times. The genes are TRBV5-1 and TRBJ2-1; D remains ambiguous. V lost 7 bases to trimming and J lost 9 bases, with 8 bases between them. CDR1 and CDR2 (germline): SGHRS, YFSETQ. This CDR3 contains 10 residues. The chain's CDR3 is CASGVGEQFF. In nucleotides, the CDR3 is TGCGCCAGCGGTGTAGGTGAGCAGTTCTTC.

The chain employs TRBV6-2 or TRBV6-3 and TRBJ2-3; D unresolved. The CDR3 runs 13 residues. Trimming removed 10 bases from V and 2 bases from J, with 13 bases in between. Per the germline V gene, CDR1 is MNHEY and CDR2 is SVGEGT. The CDR3 protein is CATQKRPTDTQYF. In DNA form, the CDR3 reads TGTGCCACCCAGAAAAGACCCACAGATACGCAGTATTTT.

The genes are TRBV28 and TRBJ2-4; D gene ambiguous. Germline V lookup: CDR1 MDHEN, CDR2 SYDVKM. This CDR3 comprises 14 residues. V gave up 5 bases and J gave up 1 base, with 9 bases separating them. As DNA, the CDR3 is TGTGCCAGCAGTGCAGCGTGGGCCAAAAACATTCAGTACTTC. Translated, it gives CASSAAWAKNIQYF.

The chain recombines TRBV19 with TRBJ2-1; a weak D match, TRBD2 (6 bases). Per germline, CDR1 LNHDA and CDR2 SQIVND (reference sequence). V was shortened by 4 bases and J by 6 bases, with 13 bases between the two germline ends. CDR3 length: 14 residues. CDR3: CASSSPGGINEQFF. The CDR3 DNA follows: TGTGCCAGTAGTAGCCCCGGCGGGATCAATGAGCAGTTCTTC.

CDR3 residues: CASTLGLAGGQETQYF. The CDR3 bases are TGTGCCAGCACCTTGGGACTAGCGGGGGGCCAAGAGACCCAGTACTTC. The chain links TRBV2 to TRBJ2-5; 15 bases match TRBD2. The CDR3 extends over 16 amino acids. Losses at the gene ends were 7 bases for V and 1 base for J; bases not matched to a gene: 4. The germline gives CDR1 SNHLY, CDR2 FYNNEI.

In this sample, this clonotype turned up once. This chain links TRBV20-1 with TRBJ1-1; maybe TRBD1 (5 bases). V was shortened by 6 bases and J by 1 base, with 18 bases between the two germline ends. CDR1 is DFQATT and CDR2 is SNEGSKA in the germline V gene (reference sequence). CDR3 size: 15 residues. The CDR3 nucleotides read TGCAGTGCCCCCAGACAGATAAATACGAACACTGAAGCTTTCTTT. Its translation: CSAPRQINTNTEAFF.

The chain employs TRBV7-9 and TRBJ2-1, with 11 bases identical to TRBD2. The V gene's germline CDR1 is SEHNR and CDR2 FQNEAQ (reference sequence). Trimming removed 1 base from V and 8 bases from J; junction bases left unmatched: 10. CDR3 length: 17 residues. The CDR3 region is CASSLEVAGGLSDEQFF. The CDR3 nucleotides read TGTGCCAGCAGCTTAGAGGTAGCGGGGGGGCTATCGGATGAGCAGTTCTTC.